This T cell receptor beta chain came from a study of PD-L1 blockade in urothelial cancer (dated by TCRdb to 2017 to 2019). Background on the whole study: Therapy was started in the mid-2010s for all patients, and atezolizumab 1,200 mg was administered intravenously every 3 weeks. Durable clinical benefit was achieved by nine patients and was not achieved by 20 patients. Blood samples yielded a median of around 150,000 T cells and tens of thousands of unique TCRs, with median clonality 0.080. Under 30 patients had pretreatment blood TCR-seq, around 25 had at least one posttreatment blood collection, and around 25 had tumor TCR-seq. TCR sequencing covered pretreatment tumor samples and matched, serially collected peripheral blood taken before and after atezolizumab treatment. About 85% of the 29 patients were males with bladder-origin urothelial cancer, and about 65% of the 29 reported a prior smoking history. Patients had an ECOG performance status of 0 or 1 and had received between 0 and 3 prior chemotherapy regimens. Somatic, immune and clinical correlates of response to PD-L1 blockade with atezolizumab in urothelial cancer were the focus of an exploratory multi-omic analysis. Durable clinical benefit was defined as progression-free survival longer than 6 months, and TCR features were also tested against progression-free and overall survival. In the same patients, pretreatment tumors underwent whole exome sequencing and RNA sequencing in addition to TCR sequencing. Blood samples were analyzed at two time points: 3 weeks after treatment start (second dose) and 6 weeks after treatment start. Findings and caveats that apply to the study as a whole: At 3 weeks after the start of treatment, tumor-associated TCR clones in peripheral blood had expanded more in patients with durable benefit (n ≈ 22, p = 0.022). A pretreatment peripheral blood TCR clonality below the median was linked to improved progression-free and overall survival. Small sample size (n ≈ 29) and many exploratory analyses mean the results are intended to be hypothesis-generating.

The sample holds many counts of this clone. The specificity of this receptor is unknown. No base quality information exists; no much larger clone differs at one position. Its CDR3 holds 13 amino acids, cysteine through phenylalanine. The CDR3 DNA has 39 bases and is translated from base 1. Between the V and J ends, shortened by 4 bases and 11 bases respectively, the junction contains 18 bases. Taken from the germline V gene, the CDR1 and CDR2 loops are SGDLS and YYNGEE. Each PCR received spiked-in synthetic TCR analog templates so that absolute template abundance could be estimated from read counts. TCRbeta CDR3 regions were amplified from genomic DNA with bias-controlled V and J gene primers using the immunoSEQ assay. Rearranged TCRbeta segments were sequenced at approximately 20X coverage. Under the source paper's analysis protocol: Sequencing errors were corrected by clustering, and CDR3s were annotated against IMGT so that V, D and J genes could be assigned. Downstream analyses used only productive TCRbeta rearrangements, leaving out any out-of-frame or stop-codon sequences. To compute clonality, Shannon entropy was normalized by the log of the number of unique productive sequences and then subtracted from one. Clones differing between time points or between blood and tumor were identified using Fisher's exact test with Benjamini-Hochberg correction, with an adjusted p below 0.01 applied as the threshold. Imported from immuneACCESS, the table was reduced by TCRdb to in-frame sequences with V and J called. These copies leave out some clones; in studies compared against another copy, an unresolved V gene accounts for under half, and the cause of the remainder is not known. V and J calls and clone size are those listed in that table; D and trimming were worked out from the DNA. Here the sample has around 100,000 clones; around nine tenths occur a single time. 2% of the sample comes from the top ten.

Explained via the paper, the time point label denotes: pretreatment peripheral blood. The cohort included 25 to 30 patients with locally advanced or metastatic urothelial carcinoma who were treated at Memorial Sloan Kettering on a trial protocol. Peripheral blood mononuclear cells were collected pretreatment and during treatment, with between 1 and 8 total time points obtained per patient. The Qiagen DNeasy Blood extraction kit was used to purify genomic DNA from total PBMCs and tumor samples. PBMCs were collected pretreatment and during treatment, and were isolated and stored as previously described.

The source of this sequence is a man in his fifties or sixties with urothelial cancer. Here the sequenced sample was PBMCs, taken around atezolizumab (anti-PD-L1) treatment. The V and J segments used are TRBV9 and TRBJ1-2, and TRBD1 may be the D gene, going by 5 matching bases. The CDR3 region: CASSPEVGGRYTF. The nucleotides read TGTGCCAGCAGCCCAGAGGTGGGGGGAAGGTACACCTTC.